Listed below are T cell receptor beta chains from one sample, sequenced in a study of T cell clones after liver transplantation. Clones were sequenced by immunoSEQ multiplex PCR, and TCRdb holds only the in-frame ones, with some missing. The top ten hold 0.75% to 1% of the sample, which has 55,000 to 70,000 clones, about 91% seen once. Material: CD4+ T cells from blood, obtained roughly 26 months after liver transplant. The receptors come from a human patient who received a liver transplant. The graft donor may be the source of some T cells. Each CDR3 is given with its conserved first and last residue. A D gene is named only where the DNA matches it firmly. Some rows have no size entry. The others give once, few or many, or a class for an expanded clone.

j_gene: TRBJ2-6
v_gene: TRBV6-1
d_gene: .
abundance: .
len: 17
CDR3nt: TGTGCCAGCAGTGTCAGACTTGGTCGCTCTGGGGCCAACGTCCTGACTTTC
CDR3aa: CASSVRLGRSGANVLTF

j_gene: TRBJ1-5
v_gene: TRBV28
d_gene: .
abundance: .
len: 15
CDR3nt: TGTGCCAGCAGTCAGACCTCCCCGGTCGATCAGCCCCAGCATTTT
CDR3aa: CASSQTSPVDQPQHF

j_gene: TRBJ2-6
v_gene: TRBV30
d_gene: .
abundance: .
len: 16
CDR3nt: TGTGCCTGGAAGGGACCGAAAGTAGCTGGGGCCAACGTCCTGACTTTC
CDR3aa: CAWKGPKVAGANVLTF

j_gene: TRBJ2-2
v_gene: TRBV19
d_gene: .
abundance: .
len: 15
CDR3nt: TGTGCCAGTAGTATAAAGGCACAGTTGCCCGGGGAGCTGTTTTTT
CDR3aa: CASSIKAQLPGELFF

j_gene: TRBJ2-7
v_gene: TRBV11-2
d_gene: TRBD2
abundance: once
len: 14
CDR3nt: TGTGCCAGCAGCTTTACTAGCGGGAGCCACGAGCAGTACTTC
CDR3aa: CASSFTSGSHEQYF

j_gene: TRBJ2-5
v_gene: TRBV6-5
d_gene: .
abundance: .
len: 11
CDR3nt: TGTGCCACACTCTCTGGGGGAACCCAGTACTTC
CDR3aa: CATLSGGTQYF

j_gene: TRBJ2-7
v_gene: TRBV5-1
d_gene: .
abundance: .
len: 11
CDR3nt: TGCGCCAGCAGTCGGAACTACGAGCAGTACTTC
CDR3aa: CASSRNYEQYF

j_gene: TRBJ1-3
v_gene: TRBV28
d_gene: .
abundance: once
len: 18
CDR3nt: TGTGCCAGCAGGGGAGCGTGGACACCGGTTAGCTCTGGAAACACCATATATTTT
CDR3aa: CASRGAWTPVSSGNTIYF

j_gene: TRBJ2-7
v_gene: TRBV11-3
d_gene: .
abundance: .
len: 14
CDR3nt: TGTGCCAGCAGCTTAGAAGGAGGTGGGACGGAACAGTACTTC
CDR3aa: CASSLEGGGTEQYF

j_gene: TRBJ1-1
v_gene: TRBV9
d_gene: .
abundance: .
len: 13
CDR3nt: TGTGCCAGCAGCGTAGATCAGGGCACTGAAGCTTTCTTT
CDR3aa: CASSVDQGTEAFF

j_gene: TRBJ1-1
v_gene: TRBV5-1
d_gene: .
abundance: .
len: 15
CDR3nt: TGCGCCAGCAGCTTGTTACTTTCAGGGCCCACTGAAGCTTTCTTT
CDR3aa: CASSLLLSGPTEAFF

j_gene: TRBJ2-7
v_gene: TRBV6-6
d_gene: .
abundance: .
len: 12
CDR3nt: TGTGCCAGCAGTTACAGGGCCCACGAGCAGTACTTC
CDR3aa: CASSYRAHEQYF

j_gene: TRBJ2-7
v_gene: TRBV6-1
d_gene: TRBD2
abundance: once
len: 15
CDR3nt: TGTGCCAGCAACCCTCGGGTAGCGGGATTCTACGAGCAGTACTTC
CDR3aa: CASNPRVAGFYEQYF

j_gene: TRBJ1-3
v_gene: TRBV11-3
d_gene: .
abundance: .
len: 15
CDR3nt: TGTGCCAGCAGCAAAAGTGGAGGCTCTGGAAACACCATATATTTT
CDR3aa: CASSKSGGSGNTIYF

j_gene: TRBJ1-5
v_gene: TRBV7-2
d_gene: .
abundance: .
len: 12
CDR3nt: TGTGCCAGCAGCTTAAATCCCCAGCCCCAGCATTTT
CDR3aa: CASSLNPQPQHF

j_gene: TRBJ2-5
v_gene: TRBV18
d_gene: .
abundance: once
len: 22
CDR3nt: TGTGCCAGCTCCCCCAACGATCTGCGGCGTCTATTATCCTGGGCGGAGGGGGAGACCCAGTACTTC
CDR3aa: CASSPNDLRRLLSWAEGETQYF

j_gene: TRBJ2-7
v_gene: TRBV4-3
d_gene: .
abundance: .
len: 15
CDR3nt: TGCGCCAGCAGCCAAGACCAGATTAGTTCCTACGAGCAGTACTTC
CDR3aa: CASSQDQISSYEQYF

j_gene: TRBJ1-2
v_gene: TRBV18
d_gene: .
abundance: .
len: 12
CDR3nt: TGTGCCAGCTCCGGAAACAGGGATGGCTACACCTTC
CDR3aa: CASSGNRDGYTF

j_gene: TRBJ1-5
v_gene: TRBV25-1
d_gene: .
abundance: .
len: 13
CDR3nt: TGTGCCAGCAGTGATTTATGGGGGCAGCCCCAGCATTTT
CDR3aa: CASSDLWGQPQHF

j_gene: TRBJ2-2
v_gene: TRBV11-2
d_gene: .
abundance: .
len: 16
CDR3nt: TGTGCCAGCAGCGTAGGTAACAGGGCGAACACCGGGGAGCTGTTTTTT
CDR3aa: CASSVGNRANTGELFF

j_gene: TRBJ1-1
v_gene: TRBV5-1
d_gene: .
abundance: .
len: 17
CDR3nt: TGCGCCAGCAGCTTGAATAGGGGAAGGGGTCATGGCACTGAAGCTTTCTTT
CDR3aa: CASSLNRGRGHGTEAFF

j_gene: TRBJ2-5
v_gene: TRBV19
d_gene: TRBD2
abundance: .
len: 13
CDR3nt: TGTGCCAGTGGGACTAGCGGGAGACAGACCCAGTACTTC
CDR3aa: CASGTSGRQTQYF

j_gene: TRBJ2-5
v_gene: TRBV10-1
d_gene: .
abundance: .
len: 11
CDR3nt: TGCGCCAGGACAACTAGCGAGACCCAGTACTTC
CDR3aa: CARTTSETQYF

j_gene: TRBJ2-1
v_gene: TRBV13
d_gene: TRBD2
abundance: .
len: 14
CDR3nt: TGTGCCAGCAGCTTAGGCGTCTCGAATAGCGGGCCGTTCTTC
CDR3aa: CASSLGVSNSGPFF

j_gene: TRBJ1-4
v_gene: TRBV27
d_gene: TRBD1
abundance: .
len: 15
CDR3nt: TGTGCCAGCAAGGACAGGGGGACAACTAATGAAAAACTGTTTTTT
CDR3aa: CASKDRGTTNEKLFF

j_gene: TRBJ1-2
v_gene: TRBV6-1
d_gene: .
abundance: .
len: 13
CDR3nt: TGTGCCAGCAGTGAAGGCCGACAGAGCAGCTACACCTTC
CDR3aa: CASSEGRQSSYTF

j_gene: TRBJ2-3
v_gene: TRBV5-1
d_gene: .
abundance: .
len: 15
CDR3nt: TGCGCCAGCAGCTTGGGGCGCCAAGGGGTAGATACGCAGTATTTT
CDR3aa: CASSLGRQGVDTQYF

j_gene: TRBJ2-7
v_gene: TRBV2
d_gene: TRBD2
abundance: .
len: 17
CDR3nt: TGTGCCAGCAAGCTGAGCGACGGAAGGCTAGCGGGAGTCGGGCAGTACTTC
CDR3aa: CASKLSDGRLAGVGQYF